What follows are 6 T cell receptor beta chains derived from one specimen sequenced in a study of shared clonotypes between healthy human individuals. CD45RO-negative CD8 cells positively selected for CCR7 made up the naive population, which excluded terminally differentiated effector memory CD45RA+ cells. TCRdb keeps only in-frame clones here, not all; method: immunoSEQ multiplex PCR. The table has 750,000 to 1,000,000 clones, 80% to 95% seen once. The specimen sequenced was naive CD8+ T cells sorted from blood. These receptors were collected from a man aged 25 to 40 in good health.

The V gene is TRBV4-1, the J gene TRBJ1-1; D may be TRBD1 (5 bases). The V end lost 0 bases, the J end lost 1 base, and 9 bases lay between the germline ends. Per germline, CDR1 MGHRA and CDR2 YSYEKL. The CDR3 extends over 15 amino acids. The CDR3 coding sequence is TGCGCCAGCAGCCAAGATCAGGGCACGAACACTGAAGCTTTCTTT. It is translated as CASSQDQGTNTEAFF.

The rearrangement links TRBV18 to TRBJ2-7; D call uncertain. V lost 5 bases and J lost 5, with 16 bases in between. CDR1 and CDR2 (germline): KGHSH, LQKENI. CDR3 length: 14 residues. CDR3 in amino acids: CASSSYTGNNEQYF. In nucleotides, the CDR3 is TGTGCCAGCTCATCCTACACGGGTAACAACGAGCAGTACTTC.

The rearrangement links TRBV27 to TRBJ2-7; D remains ambiguous. The CDR3 covers 13 residues. V lost 1 base and J 3 bases, leaving 7 bases between the germline ends. Germline V gene data show CDR1 as MNHEY and CDR2 as SMNVEV (reference sequence). In DNA, the CDR3 is TGTGCCAGCAGTTTATTCCAAAACTACGAGCAGTACTTC. As protein: CASSLFQNYEQYF.

This rearrangement joins TRBV14 to TRBJ2-3, with 7 bases lining up with TRBD1. The CDR3 is made up of 14 amino acids. Germline loops: CDR1 SGHDN, CDR2 FVKESK. The V and J ends lost 4 bases and 2 bases, in that order; junction bases with no gene match: 3. DNA for the CDR3: TGTGCCAGCAGCCCGACAGGGTACACAGATACGCAGTATTTT. Amino acid sequence: CASSPTGYTDTQYF.

DNA of the CDR3: TGCGCCAGCAGCCTACTAGCGGGAGTCACCTACGAGCAGTACTTC. Its protein product is CASSLLAGVTYEQYF. This rearrangement joins TRBV4-3 to TRBJ2-7; 11 nucleotides line up with TRBD2. The CDR3 spans 15 residues. Germline V gene data show CDR1 as LGHNA and CDR2 as YSLEER. With V trimmed by 4 bases and J by 2 bases, 4 bases remained unmatched.

The chain recombines TRBV2 with TRBJ2-7, with D tentatively TRBD1 or TRBD2 (5 bases each). The CDR3 contains 11 residues. CDR1 SNHLY and CDR2 FYNNEI come from the germline V gene. This CDR3 is CASPGPDGQYF. The CDR3, as DNA: TGTGCGAGCCCGGGACCGGACGGGCAGTACTTC.